The T cell receptor (beta chain) described here comes from a study of human T cells and chemical hapten exposure. Study in general: Readings were taken at 6 days from patch tests that had applied 0.01% DPC to the upper back. Study results and caveats: Clustering by CDR3 similarity yielded significantly more large clusters from expanded TCRs than controls. Since the donors had alopecia, their immune response may not be the same as that of healthy people.

The germline V gene has CDR1 SGHTA and CDR2 FQGNSA. The CDR3 spans 15 residues. V lost 5 bases to trimming and J lost 7 bases; unmatched junction nucleotides: 6. Regarding time point: patch test 2, 6 weeks after DPC sensitization. Noted treatment: therapeutic diphenylcyclopropenone sensitization with weekly scalp DPC. In the original analysis: With a range of 23,224 to 690,600, the median per sample was around 96,000 TCRs. TCRdb ran MiXCR on the RACE reads and lists one entry per CDR3 protein. The V and J calls, along with clone size, are taken from TCRdb and not from the paper's own processing. This table has about 84,000 distinct CDR3 sequences, less than 11% appearing once. This clonotype was observed at least ten times. Its antigen is unknown.

The chain combines TRBV7-2 with TRBJ2-1; 12 bases fit TRBD2. The sequenced sample was whole blood, obtained in connection with sensitization to the hapten diphenylcyclopropenone (DPC). The sequence came from a woman in her 50s with alopecia areata. Some clones in this sample may be carry-over from other donors' samples. The CDR3 loop reads CASSPNGLAGNEQFF. The DNA for the CDR3 is TGTGCCAGCAGCCCAAATGGACTAGCGGGGAATGAGCAGTTCTTC.